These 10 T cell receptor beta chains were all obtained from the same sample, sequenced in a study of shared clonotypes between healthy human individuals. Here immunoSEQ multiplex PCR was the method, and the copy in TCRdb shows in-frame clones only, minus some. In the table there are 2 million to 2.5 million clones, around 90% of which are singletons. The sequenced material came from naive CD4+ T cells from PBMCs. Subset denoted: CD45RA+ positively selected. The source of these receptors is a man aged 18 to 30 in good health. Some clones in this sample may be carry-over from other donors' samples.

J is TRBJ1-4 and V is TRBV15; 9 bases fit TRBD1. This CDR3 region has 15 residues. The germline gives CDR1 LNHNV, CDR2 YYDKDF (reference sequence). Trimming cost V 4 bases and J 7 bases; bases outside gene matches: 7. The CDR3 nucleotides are TGTGCCACCAGCACGCCACAGGGGGCGCGTGAAAAACTGTTTTTT. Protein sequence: CATSTPQGAREKLFF.

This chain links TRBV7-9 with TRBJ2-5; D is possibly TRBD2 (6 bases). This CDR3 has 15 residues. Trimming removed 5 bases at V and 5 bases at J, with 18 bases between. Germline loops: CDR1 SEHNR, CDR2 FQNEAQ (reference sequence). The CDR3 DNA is TGTGCCAGCAGCCAACTCGGGAGTCCGGGGGAGACCCAGTACTTC. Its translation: CASSQLGSPGETQYF.

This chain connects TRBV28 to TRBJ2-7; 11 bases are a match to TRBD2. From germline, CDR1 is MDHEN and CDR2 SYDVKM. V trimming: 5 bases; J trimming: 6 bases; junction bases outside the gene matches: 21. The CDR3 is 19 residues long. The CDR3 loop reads CASSPHLGTSGAVTGEQYF. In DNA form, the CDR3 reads TGTGCCAGCAGTCCCCACCTTGGGACTAGCGGAGCAGTGACAGGCGAGCAGTACTTC.

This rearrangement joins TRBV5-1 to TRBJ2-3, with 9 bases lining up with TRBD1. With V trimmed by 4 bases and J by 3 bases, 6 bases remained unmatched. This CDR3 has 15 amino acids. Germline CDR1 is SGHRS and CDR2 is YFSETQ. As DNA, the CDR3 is TGCGCCAGCAGCACGGGACAGGGTGAGACAGATACGCAGTATTTT. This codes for CASSTGQGETDTQYF.

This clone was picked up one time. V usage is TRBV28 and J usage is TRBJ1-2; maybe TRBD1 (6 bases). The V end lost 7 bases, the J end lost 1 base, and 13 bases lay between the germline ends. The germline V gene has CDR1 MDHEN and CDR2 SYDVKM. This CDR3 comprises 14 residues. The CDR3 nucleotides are TGTGCCAGCACCCTTAGGGGGGTTAACTATGGCTACACCTTC. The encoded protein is CASTLRGVNYGYTF.

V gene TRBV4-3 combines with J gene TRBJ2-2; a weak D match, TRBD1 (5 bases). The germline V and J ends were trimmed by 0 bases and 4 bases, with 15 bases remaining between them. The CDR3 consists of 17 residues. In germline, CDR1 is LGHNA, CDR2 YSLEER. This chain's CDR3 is CASSQDFGQGGTGELFF. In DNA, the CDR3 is TGCGCCAGCAGCCAAGATTTCGGCCAGGGTGGCACCGGGGAGCTGTTTTTT.

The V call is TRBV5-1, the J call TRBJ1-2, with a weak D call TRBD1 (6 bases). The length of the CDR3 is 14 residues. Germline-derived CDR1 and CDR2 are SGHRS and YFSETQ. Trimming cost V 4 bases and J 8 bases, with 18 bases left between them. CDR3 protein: CASSLGGQTSGYTF. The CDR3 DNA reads TGCGCCAGCAGCCTTGGTGGACAGACTAGCGGCTACACCTTC.

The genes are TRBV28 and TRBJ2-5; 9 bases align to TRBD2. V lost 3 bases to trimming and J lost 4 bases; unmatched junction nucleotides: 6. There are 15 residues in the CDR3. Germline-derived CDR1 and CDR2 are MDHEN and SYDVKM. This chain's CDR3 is CASSLAGLASETQYF. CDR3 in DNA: TGTGCCAGCAGTTTGGCGGGACTAGCATCAGAGACCCAGTACTTC.

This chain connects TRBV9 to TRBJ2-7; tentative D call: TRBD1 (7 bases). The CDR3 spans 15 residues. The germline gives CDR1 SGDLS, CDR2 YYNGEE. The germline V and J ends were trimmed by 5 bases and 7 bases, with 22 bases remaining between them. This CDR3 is CASSPLRDSNLEQYF. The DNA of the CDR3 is TGTGCCAGCAGTCCATTGCGGGACAGCAACCTTGAGCAGTACTTC.

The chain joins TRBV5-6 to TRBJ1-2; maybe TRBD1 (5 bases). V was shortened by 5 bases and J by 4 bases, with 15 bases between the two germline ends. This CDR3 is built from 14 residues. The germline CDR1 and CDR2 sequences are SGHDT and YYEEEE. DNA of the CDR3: TGTGCCAGCAGTTCGAGAGGGGCGATCTATGGCTACACCTTC. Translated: CASSSRGAIYGYTF.